These 29 T cell receptor beta chains came from one sample sequenced in a study of graft-versus-host responses after intestinal transplantation. Sequencing was performed with immunoSEQ multiplex PCR; in TCRdb, only in-frame clones are kept and a portion is missing. The sample has 62,000 or so clones, about 87% seen once. This specimen was PBMCs, taken 26 days after transplant. The receptors originated from a human patient who received an intestinal transplant, so some T cells may come from the graft donor.

In nucleotides, the CDR3 is TGTGCCAGCTCACCATGGCCGGGGACAGGAACAACACTTGAAGCTTTCTTT. Translating gives CASSPWPGTGTTLEAFF. This rearrangement joins TRBV18 to TRBJ1-1; the match to TRBD1 covers 8 bases. There are 17 residues in the CDR3. Germline V gene lookup returns CDR1 KGHSH and CDR2 LQKENI. J lost 7 bases, V lost 2 bases, and 15 bases had no gene match. Complete variable domain (other parts from reference TRBV18 and TRBJ1-1): NAGVMQNPRHLVRRRGQEARLRCSPMKGHSHVYWYRQLPEEGLKFMVYLQKENIIDESGMPKERFSAEFPKEGPSILRIQQVVRGDSAAYFCASSPWPGTGTTLEAFFGQGTRLTVV.

The V gene is TRBV7-9, the J gene TRBJ1-5, with D maybe TRBD1 (5 bases). CDR3 length equals 14 residues. Germline V gene sequence: CDR1 SEHNR, CDR2 FQNEAQ (reference sequence). V lost 5 bases to trimming and J lost 5 bases, with 13 bases between them. CDR3 region: CASSGEEGYQPQHF. CDR3 sequence (DNA): TGTGCCAGCAGCGGGGAGGAGGGGTATCAGCCCCAGCATTTT.

This clone was observed once. This chain connects TRBV19 to TRBJ1-2, with 7 bases that match TRBD1. Germline lookup yields CDR1 LNHDA and CDR2 SQIVND (reference sequence). Trimming removed 5 bases from V and 4 bases from J; junction bases left unmatched: 7. There are 14 residues in the CDR3. The CDR3 DNA sequence: TGTGCCAGTAGTGATCAGGGACAGATCTATGGCTACACCTTC. It yields the protein CASSDQGQIYGYTF.

The chain couples TRBV27 to TRBJ1-1; tentatively, D is TRBD1 (6 bases). CDR1 is MNHEY and CDR2 is SMNVEV in the germline V gene (reference sequence). This CDR3 is built from 14 residues. Trimming pared 2 bases from V and 2 bases from J, leaving 9 bases between. CDR3 loop: CASSLTGPNTEAFF. In nucleotides, the CDR3 is TGTGCCAGCAGTTTAACAGGGCCAAACACTGAAGCTTTCTTT.

This chain connects TRBV5-6 to TRBJ2-7; D is possibly TRBD1 (5 bases). The ends were cut back, 0 bases at V and 7 bases at J, with 5 bases in the middle. CDR3 length: 11 residues. Per the germline V gene, CDR1 is SGHDT and CDR2 is YYEEEE. CDR3 nucleotides: TGTGCCAGCAGCTTGGAGGGGGAGCAGTACGTC. This translates into CASSLEGEQYV.

The gene calls are TRBV11-2 and TRBJ2-7; 8 bases match TRBD2. The trim removed 5 bases at V and 3 bases at J, leaving 6 bases unmatched. The CDR3 consists of 14 residues. Germline V lookup: CDR1 SGHAT, CDR2 FQNNGV. The CDR3 sequence: CASSTREGYYEQYF. The CDR3 bases are TGTGCCAGCAGCACCCGGGAGGGTTACTACGAGCAGTACTTC.

This rearrangement joins TRBV5-6 to TRBJ1-1, with 8 positions matching TRBD1. Trimming removed 0 bases from V and 2 bases from J; junction bases left unmatched: 12. Germline V lookup: CDR1 SGHDT, CDR2 YYEEEE. This CDR3 has 18 residues. CDR3 DNA sequence: TGTGCCAGCAGCTTGGAACCGACAGGGGTCCCCCGTAACACTGAAGCTTTCTTT. Translating it yields CASSLEPTGVPRNTEAFF.

This chain uses TRBV7-6 with TRBJ1-3; tentative D call: TRBD1 (6 bases). This CDR3 has 15 residues. Germline V CDR1 and CDR2: SGHVS, FNYEAQ. Trimming shortened V by 2 bases and J by 3 bases, and 11 bases separated the two germline ends. CDR3 nucleotides: TGTGCCAGCAGCTTAACCAGGGGTGGTGGAAACACCATATATTTT. Protein: CASSLTRGGGNTIYF.

The chain couples TRBV9 to TRBJ2-2; perhaps TRBD1 as D (5 bases). The CDR3 is made up of 13 amino acids. The germline V and J ends were trimmed by 6 bases and 5 bases, with 11 bases remaining between them. Germline V lookup: CDR1 SGDLS, CDR2 YYNGEE. The CDR3, as DNA: TGTGCCAGCACAGGGATAGGAACCGGGGAGCTGTTTTTT. Protein: CASTGIGTGELFF.

The rearrangement links TRBV28 to TRBJ1-2; 7 bases agree with TRBD1. From germline, CDR1 is MDHEN and CDR2 SYDVKM. The CDR3 covers 17 residues. V was clipped by 5 bases and J by 0 bases; unmatched bases: 12. The CDR3 spells CASSDRDSSLANYGYTF. CDR3 nucleotides: TGTGCCAGCAGTGATCGGGACAGCTCCCTAGCTAACTATGGCTACACCTTC.

This chain joins TRBV15 and TRBJ2-2; possible D gene TRBD1, 5 bases. This CDR3 comprises 13 residues. The ends were cut back, 9 bases at V and 5 bases at J, with 13 bases in the middle. The V gene's germline CDR1 is LNHNV and CDR2 YYDKDF (reference sequence). CDR3 sequence (DNA): TGTGCCACTTCCGACAGATTTACCGGGGAGCTGTTTTTT. Its translation: CATSDRFTGELFF.

The rearrangement links TRBV20-1 to TRBJ2-7; no reliable D call. The germline V gene has CDR1 DFQATT and CDR2 SNEGSKA (reference sequence). Trimming removed 6 bases at V and 4 bases at J, with 4 bases between. CDR3 length: 9 amino acids. CDR3 bases: TGCAGTGCCGGGTACGAGCAGTACTTC. Encoded protein: CSAGYEQYF.

This clone was detected a few times. The J gene is TRBJ2-5, the V gene TRBV28; TRBD1 aligns across 8 bases. CDR3 length equals 15 residues. The V and J ends lost 5 bases and 2 bases, in that order; junction bases with no gene match: 7. The germline V gene has CDR1 MDHEN and CDR2 SYDVKM. The CDR3 DNA sequence: TGTGCCAGCAGTAAGAGACAGGGGCCGCAAGAGACCCAGTACTTC. Amino acid sequence: CASSKRQGPQETQYF.

The V and J genes are TRBV27 and TRBJ1-3; D is undetermined. The V gene's germline CDR1 is MNHEY and CDR2 SMNVEV (reference sequence). The CDR3 length is 14 residues. V gave up 4 bases and J gave up 0 bases, with 7 bases separating them. Here the CDR3 reads CASSSVGSGNTIYF. The CDR3 DNA follows: TGTGCCAGCAGTTCCGTCGGCTCTGGAAACACCATATATTTT.

The V and J genes are TRBV6-1 and TRBJ2-7, with D maybe TRBD1 (6 bases). The CDR3 extends over 15 amino acids. The germline V gene has CDR1 MNHNS and CDR2 SASEGT. The V end was cut by 6 bases, the J end by 7 bases, with 22 bases between. The CDR3 protein is CASRGGSRPLGEQYF. CDR3 in DNA: TGTGCCAGCAGAGGGGGTAGCCGACCCCTCGGGGAGCAGTACTTC.

V usage is TRBV6-6 and J usage is TRBJ2-1; D uncertain. Germline CDR1 and CDR2: MNHNY and SVGAGI (reference sequence). The length of the CDR3 is 13 residues. V was trimmed by 5 bases and J by 2 bases, leaving 7 bases between them. The CDR3 DNA reads as TGTGCCAGCAGTGATAGTCCCTACAATGAGCAGTTCTTC. Protein sequence: CASSDSPYNEQFF.

The V and J genes are TRBV9 and TRBJ2-7; TRBD1 matches at 10 bases. V shed 3 bases and J 5 bases; nucleotides not matched to a gene: 5. Germline CDR1 and CDR2: SGDLS and YYNGEE. This CDR3 spans 14 amino acids. CDR3 protein: CASSAGGTGDEQYF. The CDR3 nucleotides read TGTGCCAGCAGCGCAGGCGGGACAGGGGACGAGCAGTACTTC.

The chain is built from TRBV6-5 and TRBJ2-1; maybe TRBD1 (5 bases). CDR1 MNHEY and CDR2 SVGAGI come from the germline V gene. Trimming shortened V by 0 bases and J by 7 bases, and 10 bases separated the two germline ends. This CDR3 region has 14 residues. CDR3 nucleotides: TGTGCCAGCAGTTACTCGAACCAGGGTAATGAGCAGTTCTTC. Its protein product is CASSYSNQGNEQFF.

The CDR3 bases are TGTGCCAGCAGCCAAGGACGGGGCACTGAAGCTTTCTTT. The encoded protein is CASSQGRGTEAFF. The V call is TRBV6-5, the J call TRBJ1-1; D remains ambiguous. Germline CDR1 reads MNHEY; CDR2 reads SVGAGI. V gave up 6 bases and J gave up 4 bases, with 12 bases separating them. The CDR3 has 13 residues.

This clone was counted only a few times. The CDR3 region is CASSSRDRGISPLHF. The CDR3 DNA sequence: TGTGCCAGCAGCAGCCGGGACAGGGGAATTTCACCCCTCCACTTT. The gene calls are TRBV7-9 and TRBJ1-6; 10 bases map to TRBD1. Germline-derived CDR1 and CDR2 are SEHNR and FQNEAQ (reference sequence). The ends lost 5 bases at V and 9 bases at J; junction bases unmatched: 7. The length of the CDR3 is 15 residues.

The gene calls are TRBV6-1 and TRBJ2-7; 7 positions match TRBD1. The CDR3 runs 14 residues. CDR1 is MNHNS and CDR2 is SASEGT in the germline V gene. V dropped 8 bases and J dropped 3; count of bases not matched to a gene: 10. This CDR3 is CASCKGGPGYEQYF. In DNA form, the CDR3 reads TGTGCCAGCTGCAAAGGGGGCCCGGGCTACGAGCAGTACTTC.

This clone was detected only once. The rearrangement uses TRBV13 and TRBJ1-2; 10 bases are a match to TRBD1. V was clipped by 5 bases and J by 7 bases; unmatched bases: 10. Germline CDR1 PRHDT, CDR2 FYEKMQ (reference sequence). This CDR3 is 15 amino acids long. The DNA for the CDR3 is TGTGCCAGCAGCCACCCCCAGGGACAGGGGAGTGGCTACACCTTC. It yields the protein CASSHPQGQGSGYTF.

The chain employs TRBV7-9 and TRBJ1-5, with a possible D match to TRBD1 (6 bases). Trimming took off 5 bases at V and 0 bases at J, with 11 bases between the two ends. This CDR3 region has 15 residues. Germline V lookup: CDR1 SEHNR, CDR2 FQNEAQ (reference sequence). The chain's CDR3 is CASSEGTYSNQPQHF. CDR3 sequence (DNA): TGTGCCAGCAGCGAAGGGACATATAGCAATCAGCCCCAGCATTTT.

This clone came up a few times. The chain has TRBV19 and TRBJ1-1, with a tentative D call TRBD1 (6 bases). The CDR3 runs 15 residues. V was cut by 8 bases and J by 3 bases, with 19 bases left in between. CDR1 and CDR2 (germline): LNHDA, SQIVND (reference sequence). The DNA for the CDR3 is TGTGCCAGTTCGTTGGTAGGTGAGGGGGACACTGAAGCTTTCTTT. This translates into CASSLVGEGDTEAFF.

In DNA form, the CDR3 reads TGTGCCAGCGGGACAGGGACCGGGGAGCTGTTTTTT. This sequence encodes CASGTGTGELFF. The chain uses TRBV2 and TRBJ2-2; 9 bases agree with TRBD1. CDR3 size: 12 residues. V trimming: 8 bases; J trimming: 5 bases; junction bases outside the gene matches: 0. From germline, CDR1 is SNHLY and CDR2 FYNNEI.

V is TRBV7-9 and J is TRBJ1-2; 10 bases match TRBD1. After removal of 4 bases from V and 5 bases from J, the junction contained 7 bases not matched to a gene. Germline V lookup: CDR1 SEHNR, CDR2 FQNEAQ (reference sequence). The CDR3 consists of 15 residues. CDR3 nucleotide sequence: TGTGCCAGCAGCTCAGGACAGGGGGTTCAATATGGCTACACCTTC. It encodes CASSSGQGVQYGYTF.

V is TRBV4-1 and J is TRBJ1-5, with D perhaps matching TRBD1 (6 bases). Germline assignment: CDR1 MGHRA and CDR2 YSYEKL. This CDR3 contains 14 residues. With 5 bases removed from V and 7 bases from J, the gap between germline ends came to 15 bases. CDR3 sequence: CASSTTGFGQPQHF. The CDR3 nucleotides read TGCGCCAGCAGCACTACAGGGTTTGGCCAGCCCCAGCATTTT.

CDR3 DNA: TGTGCCAGCGCCGATGTGAGCTCCTACAATGAGCAGTTCTTC. It yields the protein CASADVSSYNEQFF. V usage is TRBV2 and J usage is TRBJ2-1; D remains unclear. Deletions cut 8 bases from V and 0 bases from J, with 11 bases between. Germline assignment: CDR1 SNHLY and CDR2 FYNNEI. The CDR3 covers 14 residues.

CDR3 sequence (DNA): TGCGCCAGCAGCTTACTCGGTCACGAGCAGTACTTC. Its translation: CASSLLGHEQYF. The V and J genes are TRBV5-1 and TRBJ2-7; D unresolved. V shed 2 bases and J shed 5 bases, with 8 bases lying between them. Per germline, CDR1 SGHRS and CDR2 YFSETQ. This CDR3 comprises 12 residues. The whole variable domain, remainder taken from reference TRBV5-1 and TRBJ2-7, is KAGVTQTPRYLIKTRGQQVTLSCSPISGHRSVSWYQQTPGQGLQFLFEYFSETQRNKGNFPGRFSGRQFSNSRSEMNVSTLELGDSALYLCASSLLGHEQYFGPGTRLTVT.